The 17 T cell receptor beta chains below were found in one sample sequenced in a study of blood T cell repertoires in COVID-19. Clones were read by immunoSEQ multiplex PCR, and TCRdb kept only the in-frame ones, dropping some. The table has fewer than 300,000 clones, around 83% seen once; the top ten hold 5%. Sample: PBMCs or T cells enriched from blood (not recorded which). The receptors shown here come from a man in his forties who had been exposed to COVID-19.

V is TRBV5-5 and J is TRBJ1-4; D gene uncertain. V was cut by 1 base and J by 8 bases, with 21 bases left in between. The CDR3 totals 17 residues. CDR1 is SGHKS and CDR2 is YYEKEE in the germline V gene (reference sequence). The CDR3 reads CASSLPMSVPRLEKLFF. The DNA for the CDR3 is TGTGCCAGCAGCTTGCCGATGTCCGTACCCCGGTTGGAAAAACTGTTTTTT.

The rearrangement uses TRBV30 and TRBJ1-1; D gene uncertain. The CDR3 has 13 residues. Per germline, CDR1 GTSNPN and CDR2 SVGIG (reference sequence). Trimming shortened V by 5 bases and J by 4 bases, and 14 bases separated the two germline ends. In DNA form, the CDR3 reads TGTGCCTGGGACGGGATCGTGGCCACTGAAGCTTTCTTT. Its translation: CAWDGIVATEAFF.

The V and J genes are TRBV4-1 and TRBJ1-5; unclear D gene. The germline V gene encodes CDR1 MGHRA and CDR2 YSYEKL. This CDR3 region has 14 residues. With 0 bases removed from V and 4 bases from J, the gap between germline ends came to 7 bases. The CDR3 sequence is CASSQDTPNQPQHF. The CDR3 DNA sequence: TGCGCCAGCAGCCAAGATACTCCAAATCAGCCCCAGCATTTT.

This chain uses TRBV9 with TRBJ2-7, with 11 bases that match TRBD2. The CDR3 is 15 amino acids. Germline loops: CDR1 SGDLS, CDR2 YYNGEE. V shed 0 bases and J 4 bases; nucleotides not matched to a gene: 3. The CDR3 nucleotides read TGTGCCAGCAGCGTAGCGGCTAGCGGGAGGTACGAGCAGTACTTC. Translation gives CASSVAASGRYEQYF.

V usage is TRBV9 and J usage is TRBJ2-1, with D possibly matching TRBD2 (6 bases). The ends were cut back, 0 bases at V and 7 bases at J, with 11 bases in the middle. The CDR3 has 14 amino acids. Germline loops: CDR1 SGDLS, CDR2 YYNGEE. The DNA for the CDR3 is TGTGCCAGCAGCGTAGGAGGCGGGACGAATGAGCAGTTCTTC. Protein sequence: CASSVGGGTNEQFF.

The V gene is TRBV9, the J gene TRBJ2-7; 12 nucleotides match TRBD2. This CDR3 region has 13 residues. The germline CDR1 and CDR2 sequences are SGDLS and YYNGEE. Losses at the gene ends were 3 bases for V and 7 bases for J; bases not matched to a gene: 2. CDR3 protein: CASSAGLAGEQYF. The DNA of the CDR3 is TGTGCCAGCAGCGCCGGACTAGCGGGAGAGCAGTACTTC.

The rearrangement uses TRBV2 and TRBJ2-7, with 9 bases matching TRBD1. Germline-derived CDR1 and CDR2 are SNHLY and FYNNEI. The V gene end was trimmed by 6 bases and the J gene end by 4 bases; junction bases not matched to a gene: 13. CDR3 length equals 16 residues. CDR3 amino acids: CASRQHYRDRVYEQYF. For the CDR3, the DNA is TGTGCCAGCAGGCAACACTACCGGGACAGGGTTTACGAGCAGTACTTC.

The genes are TRBV25-1 and TRBJ1-2; possibly TRBD1 for D (6 bases). The germline gives CDR1 MGHDK, CDR2 SYGVNS. V was clipped by 8 bases and J by 5 bases, with 15 bases between them. The CDR3 extends over 13 amino acids. This CDR3 is CASRPTGSYGYTF. CDR3 nucleotide sequence: TGTGCCAGCCGACCGACAGGCAGTTATGGCTACACCTTC.

The V gene is TRBV7-8, the J gene TRBJ1-1, with 7 bases identical to TRBD1. Trimming took 7 bases from V and 1 from J; bases not matched to a gene: 9. The CDR3 spans 15 residues. Germline V lookup: CDR1 SGHVS, CDR2 FQNEAQ. The CDR3 region has the DNA TGTGCCAGCACACAGGGGAAGTTCGGGAACACTGAAGCTTTCTTT. It translates to CASTQGKFGNTEAFF.

This clone was observed a single time. This rearrangement joins TRBV7-9 to TRBJ2-1; D is perhaps TRBD2 (5 bases). V lost 5 bases and J 14 bases, leaving 13 bases between the germline ends. The CDR3 runs to 11 residues. Germline V lookup: CDR1 SEHNR, CDR2 FQNEAQ (reference sequence). The CDR3 bases are TGTGCCAGCAGCCCCTCCATCGGGAAGTTCTTC. It specifies CASSPSIGKFF.

The V and J genes are TRBV15 and TRBJ1-6, with D tentatively TRBD1 (5 bases). Trimming took off 5 bases at V and 10 bases at J, with 18 bases between the two ends. CDR3 length equals 15 residues. Germline V gene data show CDR1 as LNHNV and CDR2 as YYDKDF (reference sequence). For the CDR3, the DNA is TGTGCCACCAGCCTATCGGGGGGTCTTTCCTCACCCCTCCACTTT. This gives the protein CATSLSGGLSSPLHF.

This clone was seen a single time. The chain is built from TRBV7-8 and TRBJ2-1; D remains unclear. The CDR3 runs 16 residues. Germline V lookup: CDR1 SGHVS, CDR2 FQNEAQ. The germline V and J ends were trimmed by 2 bases and 9 bases, with 20 bases remaining between them. CDR3 loop: CASSLSGSSRLGEQFF. In nucleotides, the CDR3 is TGTGCCAGCAGCTTATCCGGTAGCTCACGATTGGGTGAGCAGTTCTTC.

The CDR3 sequence: CASSPPGRGRSYNEQFF. CDR3 DNA: TGTGCCAGCAGCCCCCCGGGGCGGGGCCGCTCCTACAATGAGCAGTTCTTC. The chain recombines TRBV9 with TRBJ2-1, with a tentative D call TRBD2 (6 bases). The CDR3 runs to 17 residues. Trimming shortened V by 4 bases and J by 0 bases, and 17 bases separated the two germline ends. The germline CDR1 and CDR2 sequences are SGDLS and YYNGEE. The variable domain in full, completed from reference TRBV9 and TRBJ2-1, reads DSGVTQTPKHLITATGQRVTLRCSPRSGDLSVYWYQQSLDQGLQFLIQYYNGEERAKGNILERFSAQQFPDLHSELNLSSLELGDSALYFCASSPPGRGRSYNEQFFGPGTRLTVL.

This clone appeared once. The chain joins TRBV12-3 or TRBV12-4 to TRBJ1-2; a weak D match, TRBD1 (5 bases). V was pared by 5 bases and J by 3 bases, with 10 bases between. This CDR3 region has 13 residues. The CDR3 spells CASSTRADYGYTF. The CDR3, as DNA: TGTGCCAGCAGTACCAGGGCCGACTATGGCTACACCTTC.

This CDR3 is CASSFSGGRGDTQYF. The DNA of the CDR3 is TGTGCCAGCAGCTTCTCGGGAGGCCGTGGAGATACGCAGTATTTT. The J gene is TRBJ2-3, the V gene TRBV7-9; TRBD2 matches 7 bases. Germline trimming cut 3 bases from V and 5 bases from J; bases unmatched to any gene: 8. CDR1 is SEHNR and CDR2 is FQNEAQ in the germline V gene (reference sequence). The CDR3 loop spans 15 amino acids.

This clone was seen a handful of times. V gene TRBV30 combines with J gene TRBJ1-2, with D perhaps TRBD1 (5 bases). The germline V and J ends were trimmed by 3 bases and 0 bases, with 20 bases remaining between them. Germline values: CDR1 GTSNPN, CDR2 SVGIG (reference sequence). This CDR3 comprises 17 residues. The CDR3 spells CAWSEGAGPTTNYGYTF. For the CDR3, the DNA is TGTGCCTGGAGCGAGGGCGCGGGGCCTACGACTAACTATGGCTACACCTTC.

This rearrangement joins TRBV7-9 to TRBJ2-3, with D maybe TRBD2 (6 bases). Germline values: CDR1 SEHNR, CDR2 FQNEAQ (reference sequence). Trimming cost V 3 bases and J 6 bases, with 19 bases left between them. This CDR3 contains 16 residues. The CDR3 DNA is TGTGCCAGCAGCTTGAGCGGAGGTGGACGGGGGGATACGCAGTATTTT. It is translated as CASSLSGGGRGDTQYF.